The rows below give T cell receptor beta chains drawn from one sample of a study of vaccination and CD4 T cells after COVID-19. These receptors' antigens are unknown. In TCRdb, the PCR reads were re-called with MiXCR into one record per CDR3 protein. In the table there are some 15,000 distinct CDR3 sequences, roughly a third of which are singletons. Here the sequenced sample was CD4+ T cells from blood, cultured in vitro, taken after SARS-CoV-2 vaccination. These receptors were taken from a human donor who had recovered from COVID-19. Each CDR3 is given with its conserved first and last residue. The D gene is left open where the match is weak. Only some rows state a clone size, as once, few, many or a class for expanded clones.

CDR3 protein | CDR3 DNA | J gene | V gene | D gene | clone size
CASSLEVGEKYGYTF | TGTGCCAGCAGCTTAGAAGTCGGGGAGAAGTATGGCTACACCTTC | TRBJ1-2 | TRBV7-6 | NA | NA
CASSSTGGARPTHEQYF | TGTGCCAGCAGCTCGACAGGGGGCGCGAGACCTACCCACGAGCAGTACTTC | TRBJ2-7 | TRBV7-9 | TRBD1 | few
CASSSRSSYNSPLHF | TGTGCCAGCAGTTCACGGAGCTCCTATAATTCACCCCTCCACTTT | TRBJ1-6 | TRBV28 | NA | NA
CASTQPSYEQYF | TGTGCCAGCACCCAGCCCAGCTACGAGCAGTACTTC | TRBJ2-7 | TRBV11-2 | NA | NA
CSGRPSDTEAFF | TGCAGCGGCCGACCAAGCGACACTGAAGCTTTCTTT | TRBJ1-1 | TRBV29-1 | NA | NA
CASSIAHSALGYTF | TGTGCCAGCAGCATAGCCCACTCCGCGCTTGGCTACACCTTC | TRBJ1-2 | TRBV7-2 | NA | few
CASSDLGSSYNSPLHF | TGTGCCAGCAGTGATTTGGGGAGCTCCTATAATTCACCCCTCCACTTT | TRBJ1-6 | TRBV25-1 | NA | few
CSARPYFTTSGSSYNEQFF | TGCAGTGCTAGACCCTATTTTACCACTAGCGGGAGCTCCTACAATGAGCAGTTCTTC | TRBJ2-1 | TRBV20-1 | TRBD2 | NA
CASSYMGFYEQYF | TGTGCCAGCAGTTATATGGGTTTCTACGAGCAGTACTTC | TRBJ2-7 | TRBV28 | NA | NA
CASSVRGAKNIQYF | TGTGCCAGCAGTGTAAGGGGGGCCAAAAACATTCAGTACTTC | TRBJ2-4 | TRBV6-1 | NA | NA
CASSHATTSGGQYF | TGTGCCAGCAGCCACGCGACAACGTCTGGGGGGCAGTACTTC | TRBJ2-7 | TRBV14 | NA | NA
CSARESSGQMWGYTF | TGCAGTGCTAGAGAGTCGTCCGGGCAGATGTGGGGCTACACCTTC | TRBJ1-2 | TRBV20-1 | NA | NA
CASRRTFLEDTEAFF | TGTGCCAGCAGGAGGACCTTCTTAGAGGACACTGAAGCTTTCTTT | TRBJ1-1 | TRBV6-4 | NA | few
CASRPTADTQYF | TGTGCCAGCAGGCCGACGGCGGATACGCAGTATTTT | TRBJ2-3 | TRBV7-9 | NA | few
CASSPIRQPEQYF | TGTGCCAGCTCACCAATCAGACAGCCCGAGCAGTACTTC | TRBJ2-7 | TRBV18 | NA | NA
CASRLGQGAYEQYF | TGTGCCAGCAGGTTGGGACAGGGGGCCTACGAGCAGTACTTC | TRBJ2-7 | TRBV6-1 | TRBD1 | NA
CASSLGQGGLRVSNQPQHF | TGTGCCAGCAGTTTAGGACAGGGGGGACTACGGGTTAGCAATCAGCCCCAGCATTTT | TRBJ1-5 | TRBV12-3/TRBV12-4 | TRBD1 | NA
CASSHRQGSYEQYF | TGTGCCAGCAGCCATCGACAGGGAAGCTACGAGCAGTACTTC | TRBJ2-7 | TRBV7-6 | TRBD1 | NA
CSAIDEGDYGYTF | TGCAGTGCGATAGACGAGGGGGACTATGGCTACACCTTC | TRBJ1-2 | TRBV20-1 | NA | few
CASSFVQGWASWAQFF | TGTGCCAGCAGTTTCGTTCAGGGGTGGGCATCCTGGGCGCAGTTCTTC | TRBJ2-1 | TRBV28 | NA | NA
CAWSVPPGKGYGYTF | TGTGCCTGGAGTGTGCCTCCCGGTAAGGGCTATGGCTACACCTTC | TRBJ1-2 | TRBV30 | NA | few
CASSPNFTGVRKTQYF | TGTGCCAGCAGTCCGAACTTCACAGGGGTTCGTAAGACCCAGTACTTC | TRBJ2-5 | TRBV28 | TRBD1 | few
CASSLEDRGGETQYF | TGTGCCAGCAGCTTAGAGGACAGGGGAGGAGAGACCCAGTACTTC | TRBJ2-5 | TRBV7-9 | TRBD1 | NA
CASSSPGLAGVTGETQYF | TGTGCCAGCAGCTCACCGGGACTAGCGGGAGTAACGGGGGAGACCCAGTACTTC | TRBJ2-5 | TRBV11-2 | TRBD2 | NA
CRGTGSSYNEQFF | TGCAGGGGGACAGGGAGCTCCTACAATGAGCAGTTCTTC | TRBJ2-1 | TRBV20-1 | TRBD1 | NA
CASSLVALSGKGKTQYF | TGTGCCAGCAGCTTAGTGGCCCTCTCGGGAAAGGGGAAGACCCAGTACTTC | TRBJ2-5 | TRBV7-2 | NA | NA
CASRRPAYGYTF | TGTGCCAGCCGAAGGCCAGCCTATGGCTACACCTTC | TRBJ1-2 | TRBV28 | NA | NA
CASSLEGQGAWETQYF | TGCGCCAGCAGCTTGGAGGGACAGGGGGCCTGGGAGACCCAGTACTTC | TRBJ2-5 | TRBV5-1 | TRBD1 | NA
CASSQGVVWRQDPRHEQFF | TGCGCCAGCAGCCAAGGGGTAGTGTGGAGACAGGACCCCCGGCATGAGCAGTTCTTC | TRBJ2-1 | TRBV4-3 | NA | few
CASTLQVSGANVLTF | TGTGCCAGCACCTTACAGGTGTCTGGGGCCAACGTCCTGACTTTC | TRBJ2-6 | TRBV7-2 | NA | few
CSVEAGNQPQHF | TGCAGTGTTGAGGCAGGGAATCAGCCCCAGCATTTT | TRBJ1-5 | TRBV20-1 | NA | NA
CASTPGGSETQYF | TGTGCCAGCACTCCCGGGGGTTCAGAGACCCAGTACTTC | TRBJ2-5 | TRBV6-2/TRBV6-3 | NA | NA
CSASRLAGPNEQFF | TGCAGTGCTAGCCGACTAGCGGGCCCCAATGAGCAGTTCTTC | TRBJ2-1 | TRBV20-1 | TRBD2 | few
CASRAPGLVAYNEQFF | TGTGCCAGCAGAGCACCGGGACTAGTGGCCTACAATGAGCAGTTCTTC | TRBJ2-1 | TRBV6-2/TRBV6-3 | TRBD2 | NA
CASSFGTVNTEAFF | TGCGCCAGCAGCTTTGGGACAGTGAACACTGAAGCTTTCTTT | TRBJ1-1 | TRBV5-1 | TRBD1 | NA
CASSPTRGGLASQETQYF | TGTGCCAGCAGCCCAACTAGGGGGGGACTAGCGTCACAAGAGACCCAGTACTTC | TRBJ2-5 | TRBV11-3 | TRBD2 | NA
CASSRQATGELFF | TGTGCCAGCAGTAGACAGGCAACCGGGGAGCTGTTTTTT | TRBJ2-2 | TRBV12-3/TRBV12-4 | NA | NA
CASNIDSVIGGYTF | TGTGCCAGCAACATCGACAGTGTTATAGGGGGCTACACCTTC | TRBJ1-2 | TRBV28 | NA | few
CATSRDLGLLAKNIQYF | TGTGCCACCAGCAGAGATCTTGGGTTACTAGCCAAAAACATTCAGTACTTC | TRBJ2-4 | TRBV15 | NA | NA
CASSFGQGVSGELFF | TGCGCCAGCAGCTTCGGACAGGGAGTCTCCGGGGAGCTGTTTTTT | TRBJ2-2 | TRBV4-3 | TRBD1 | NA
CASTEDYGYTF | TGTGCCAGCACGGAGGACTATGGCTACACCTTC | TRBJ1-2 | TRBV7-2 | NA | NA
CASSESSLAGGYEQYF | TGTGCCAGCAGCGAGAGCTCGTTAGCGGGAGGCTACGAGCAGTACTTC | TRBJ2-7 | TRBV11-2 | TRBD2 | NA
CATSEWTSGRDTQYF | TGTGCCACCAGTGAGTGGACTAGCGGGAGGGATACGCAGTATTTT | TRBJ2-3 | TRBV24-1 | TRBD2 | medium-sized
CASSPMGAYEQYF | TGCGCCAGCAGCCCCATGGGGGCCTACGAGCAGTACTTC | TRBJ2-7 | TRBV5-1 | NA | few
CAISDPGQGSYEQYF | TGTGCCATCAGTGATCCGGGACAGGGATCCTACGAGCAGTACTTC | TRBJ2-7 | TRBV10-3 | TRBD1 | few
CASAGQTSGANVLTF | TGTGCCAGTGCGGGACAGACCTCTGGGGCCAACGTCCTGACTTTC | TRBJ2-6 | TRBV19 | NA | few
CSAPSLAGNTDTQYF | TGCAGTGCTCCTTCACTAGCGGGGAACACAGATACGCAGTATTTT | TRBJ2-3 | TRBV20-1 | TRBD2 | few
CASSPGGTSGYTQYF | TGTGCCAGCAGTCCAGGGGGGACTAGCGGGTATACGCAGTATTTT | TRBJ2-3 | TRBV6-1 | TRBD2 | NA
CASSPGQGAGKTQYF | TGTGCCAGCAGTCCGGGACAGGGGGCAGGAAAGACCCAGTACTTC | TRBJ2-5 | TRBV28 | TRBD1 | NA
CASSLGQGAQGYTF | TGTGCCAGCAGCTTAGGGCAGGGGGCGCAGGGCTACACCTTC | TRBJ1-2 | TRBV7-9 | TRBD1 | NA
CASSSAGGGSYEQYF | TGTGCCAGCAGTTCAGCGGGAGGGGGCTCCTACGAGCAGTACTTC | TRBJ2-7 | TRBV28 | TRBD2 | NA
CASSRNQGLPNTGELFF | TGTGCCAGCAGCCGAAACCAGGGACTTCCTAACACCGGGGAGCTGTTTTTT | TRBJ2-2 | TRBV7-8 | NA | few
CASSSRDRERGQYF | TGTGCCAGCAGTTCCCGGGACAGGGAGAGGGGCCAGTACTTC | TRBJ2-5 | TRBV28 | TRBD1 | NA
CASSLNRAGELFF | TGTGCCAGCAGTCTCAACAGGGCCGGGGAGCTGTTTTTT | TRBJ2-2 | TRBV27 | NA | few
CASSQRWRAGTDTQYF | TGTGCCAGCAGCCAACGTTGGCGGGCCGGCACAGATACGCAGTATTTT | TRBJ2-3 | TRBV14 | NA | few
CASSSRDTYGYTF | TGTGCCAGCAGTTCCCGGGACACGTATGGCTACACCTTC | TRBJ1-2 | TRBV6-2/TRBV6-3 | NA | NA
CASSSGTGRSDTQYF | TGTGCCAGCAGCTCCGGGACAGGGCGGTCAGATACGCAGTATTTT | TRBJ2-3 | TRBV7-2 | TRBD1 | NA
CASSFSSGGYNEQFF | TGTGCCAGCAGCTTCTCTAGCGGGGGGTACAATGAGCAGTTCTTC | TRBJ2-1 | TRBV7-2 | TRBD2 | NA